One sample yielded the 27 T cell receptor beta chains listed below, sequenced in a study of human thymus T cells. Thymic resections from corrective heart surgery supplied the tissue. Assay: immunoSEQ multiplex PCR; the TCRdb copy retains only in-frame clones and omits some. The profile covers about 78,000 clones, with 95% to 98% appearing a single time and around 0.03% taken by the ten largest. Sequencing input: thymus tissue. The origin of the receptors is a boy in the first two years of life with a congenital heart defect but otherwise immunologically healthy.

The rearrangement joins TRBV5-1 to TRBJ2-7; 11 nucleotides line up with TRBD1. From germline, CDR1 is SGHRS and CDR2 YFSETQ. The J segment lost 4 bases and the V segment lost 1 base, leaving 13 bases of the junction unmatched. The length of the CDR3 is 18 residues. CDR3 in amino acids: CASSLCGTGGPREYEQYF. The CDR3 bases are TGCGCCAGCAGCTTGTGCGGGACAGGGGGGCCTAGGGAGTACGAGCAGTACTTC.

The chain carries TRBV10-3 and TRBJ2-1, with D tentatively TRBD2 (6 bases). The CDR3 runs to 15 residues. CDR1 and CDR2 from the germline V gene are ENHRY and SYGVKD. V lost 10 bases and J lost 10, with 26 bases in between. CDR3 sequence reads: CATRPPGLLLAEQFF. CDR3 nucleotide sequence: TGTGCCACCAGGCCGCCGGGACTCCTCCTTGCGGAGCAGTTCTTC.

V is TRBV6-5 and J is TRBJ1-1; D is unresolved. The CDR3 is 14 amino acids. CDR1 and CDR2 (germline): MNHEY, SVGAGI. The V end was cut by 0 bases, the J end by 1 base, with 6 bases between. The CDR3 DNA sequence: TGTGCCAGCAGTTACTCTACCGGGAACACTGAAGCTTTCTTT. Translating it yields CASSYSTGNTEAFF.

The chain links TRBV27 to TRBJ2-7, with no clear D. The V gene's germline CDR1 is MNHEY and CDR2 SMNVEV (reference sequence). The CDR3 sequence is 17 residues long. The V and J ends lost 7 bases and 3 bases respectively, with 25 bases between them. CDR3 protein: CASTAKVSAPRIYEQYF. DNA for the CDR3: TGTGCCAGCACAGCTAAGGTCAGCGCCCCACGGATCTACGAGCAGTACTTC.

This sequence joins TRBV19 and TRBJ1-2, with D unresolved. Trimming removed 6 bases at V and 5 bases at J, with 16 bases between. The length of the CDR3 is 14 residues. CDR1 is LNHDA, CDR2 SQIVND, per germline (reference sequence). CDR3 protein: CASSQLISGYGYTF. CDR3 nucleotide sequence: TGTGCCAGTAGCCAACTTATTTCGGGGTATGGCTACACCTTC. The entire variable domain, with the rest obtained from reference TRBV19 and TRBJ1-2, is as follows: DGGITQSPKYLFRKEGQNVTLSCEQNLNHDAMYWYRQDPGQGLRLIYYSQIVNDFQKGDIAEGYSVSREKKESFPLTVTSAQKNPTAFYLCASSQLISGYGYTFGSGTRLTVV.

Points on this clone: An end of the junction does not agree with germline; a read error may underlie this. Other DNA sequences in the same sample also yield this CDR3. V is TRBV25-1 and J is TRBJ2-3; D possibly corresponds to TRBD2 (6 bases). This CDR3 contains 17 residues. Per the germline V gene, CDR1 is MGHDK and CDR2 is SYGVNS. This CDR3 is CASSDQTSPPNTDTQYF. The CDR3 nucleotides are TGTGCTAGCAGTGACCAAACTAGCCCGCCAAACACAGATACGCAGTATTTT.

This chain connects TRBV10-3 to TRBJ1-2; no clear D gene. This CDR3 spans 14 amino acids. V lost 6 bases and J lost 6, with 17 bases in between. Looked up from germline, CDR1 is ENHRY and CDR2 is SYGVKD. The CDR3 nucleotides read TGTGCCATCAGAACGAAAGAGGCATCGAATGGCTACACCTTC. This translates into CAIRTKEASNGYTF.

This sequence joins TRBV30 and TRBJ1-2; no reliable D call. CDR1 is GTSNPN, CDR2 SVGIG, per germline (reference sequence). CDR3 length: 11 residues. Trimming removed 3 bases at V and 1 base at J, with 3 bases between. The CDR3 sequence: CAWSNNYGYTF. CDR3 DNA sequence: TGTGCCTGGAGCAATAACTATGGCTACACCTTC.

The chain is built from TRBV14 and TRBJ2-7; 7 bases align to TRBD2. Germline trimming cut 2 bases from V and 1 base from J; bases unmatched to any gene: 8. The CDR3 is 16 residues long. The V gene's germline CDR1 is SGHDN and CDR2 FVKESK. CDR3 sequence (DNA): TGTGCCAGCAGCCAAAAGCCCCTCGGGAGGTCCTACGAGCAGTACTTC. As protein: CASSQKPLGRSYEQYF.

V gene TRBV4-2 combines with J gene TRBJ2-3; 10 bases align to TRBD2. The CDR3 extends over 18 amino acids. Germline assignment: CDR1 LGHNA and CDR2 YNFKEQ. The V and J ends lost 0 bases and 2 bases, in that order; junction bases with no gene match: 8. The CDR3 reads CASSQDIRTSGNTDTQYF. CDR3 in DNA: TGTGCCAGCAGCCAAGACATCAGGACTAGCGGAAACACAGATACGCAGTATTTT.

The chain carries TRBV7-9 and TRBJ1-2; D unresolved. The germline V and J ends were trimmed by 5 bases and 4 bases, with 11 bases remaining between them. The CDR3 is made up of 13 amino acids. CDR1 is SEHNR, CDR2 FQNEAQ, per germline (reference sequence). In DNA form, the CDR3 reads TGTGCCAGCAGCCACCGCTCGGGCTATGGCTACACCTTC. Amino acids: CASSHRSGYGYTF.

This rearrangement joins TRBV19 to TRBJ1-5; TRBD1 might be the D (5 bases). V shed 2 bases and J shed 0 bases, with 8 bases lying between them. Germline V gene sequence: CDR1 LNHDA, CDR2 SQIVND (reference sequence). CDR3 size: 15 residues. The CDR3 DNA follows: TGTGCCAGTAGTATATTTGGACATAGCAATCAGCCCCAGCATTTT. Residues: CASSIFGHSNQPQHF.

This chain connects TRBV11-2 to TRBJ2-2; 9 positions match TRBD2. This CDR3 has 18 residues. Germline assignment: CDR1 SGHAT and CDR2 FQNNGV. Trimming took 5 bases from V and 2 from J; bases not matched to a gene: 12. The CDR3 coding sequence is TGTGCCAGCAGCATAAGGACTAGCGCGTTTAGTAACACCGGGGAGCTGTTTTTT. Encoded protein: CASSIRTSAFSNTGELFF.

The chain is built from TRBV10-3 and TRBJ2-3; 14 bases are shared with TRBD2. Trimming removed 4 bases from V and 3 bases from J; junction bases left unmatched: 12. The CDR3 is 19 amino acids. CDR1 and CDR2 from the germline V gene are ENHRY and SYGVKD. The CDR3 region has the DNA TGTGCCATCAGTGTTTTAGGGACTAGCGGGAGAGAGGGGACAGATACGCAGTATTTT. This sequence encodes CAISVLGTSGREGTDTQYF.

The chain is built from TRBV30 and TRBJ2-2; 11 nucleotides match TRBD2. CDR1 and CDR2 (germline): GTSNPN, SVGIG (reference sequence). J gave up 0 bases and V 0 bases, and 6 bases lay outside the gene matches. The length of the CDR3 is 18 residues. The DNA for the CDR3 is TGTGCCTGGAGTGTACGGGGTAGCGGGGGGGCGAACACCGGGGAGCTGTTTTTT. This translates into CAWSVRGSGGANTGELFF.

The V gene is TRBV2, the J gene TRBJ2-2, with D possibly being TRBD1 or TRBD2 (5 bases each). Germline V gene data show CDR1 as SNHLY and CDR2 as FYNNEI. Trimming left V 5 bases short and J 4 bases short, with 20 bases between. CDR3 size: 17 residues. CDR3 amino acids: CASSPRGPDKLTGELFF. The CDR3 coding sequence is TGTGCCAGCAGTCCACGGGGCCCGGATAAGCTCACCGGGGAGCTGTTTTTT.

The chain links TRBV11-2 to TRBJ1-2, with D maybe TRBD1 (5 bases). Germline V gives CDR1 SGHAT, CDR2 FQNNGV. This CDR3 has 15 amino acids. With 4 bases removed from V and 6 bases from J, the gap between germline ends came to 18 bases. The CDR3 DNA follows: TGTGCCAGCAGCTCCTACTGGGGGACCTGGGATGGCTACACCTTC. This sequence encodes CASSSYWGTWDGYTF.

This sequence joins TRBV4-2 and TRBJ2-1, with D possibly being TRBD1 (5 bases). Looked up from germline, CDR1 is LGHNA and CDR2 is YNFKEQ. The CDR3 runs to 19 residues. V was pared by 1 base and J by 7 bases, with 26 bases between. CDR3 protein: CASSQVSPPQVWMSNEQFF. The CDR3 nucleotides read TGTGCCAGCAGCCAAGTCTCCCCTCCACAGGTGTGGATGAGTAATGAGCAGTTCTTC.

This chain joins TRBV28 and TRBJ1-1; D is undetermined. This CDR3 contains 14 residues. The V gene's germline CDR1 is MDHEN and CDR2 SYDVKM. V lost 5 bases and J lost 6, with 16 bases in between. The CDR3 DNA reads TGTGCCAGCAGTCCCCCCGACTACAAAGCTGAAGCTTTCTTT. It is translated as CASSPPDYKAEAFF.

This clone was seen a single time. The chain's CDR3 is CASSQDLWSLGQPPYEQYF. Here the CDR3 DNA reads TGTGCCAGCAGCCAAGATCTTTGGAGTTTAGGACAGCCCCCCTACGAGCAGTACTTC. V usage is TRBV4-2 and J usage is TRBJ2-7, with D perhaps matching TRBD1 (6 bases). V dropped 0 bases and J dropped 2 bases, with 23 bases sitting between them. The CDR3 spans 19 residues. The germline gives CDR1 LGHNA, CDR2 YNFKEQ.

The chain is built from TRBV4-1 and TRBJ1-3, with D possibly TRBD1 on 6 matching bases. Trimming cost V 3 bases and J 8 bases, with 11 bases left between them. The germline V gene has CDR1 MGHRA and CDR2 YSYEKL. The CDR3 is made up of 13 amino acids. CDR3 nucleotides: TGCGCCAGCAGCCAGGGGGCTCAACACACCATATATTTT. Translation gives CASSQGAQHTIYF.

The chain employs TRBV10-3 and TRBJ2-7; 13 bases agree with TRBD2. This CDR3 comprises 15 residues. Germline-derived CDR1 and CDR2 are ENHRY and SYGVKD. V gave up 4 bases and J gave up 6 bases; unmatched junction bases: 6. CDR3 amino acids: CAISGRTSGSLEQYF. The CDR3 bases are TGTGCCATCAGTGGGCGGACTAGCGGGAGCCTCGAGCAGTACTTC.

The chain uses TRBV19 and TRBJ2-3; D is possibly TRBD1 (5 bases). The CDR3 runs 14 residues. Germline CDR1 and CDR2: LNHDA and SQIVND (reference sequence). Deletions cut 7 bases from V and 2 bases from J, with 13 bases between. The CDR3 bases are TGTGCCAGTAAGAAGGGGTTGGACACAGATACGCAGTATTTT. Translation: CASKKGLDTDTQYF.

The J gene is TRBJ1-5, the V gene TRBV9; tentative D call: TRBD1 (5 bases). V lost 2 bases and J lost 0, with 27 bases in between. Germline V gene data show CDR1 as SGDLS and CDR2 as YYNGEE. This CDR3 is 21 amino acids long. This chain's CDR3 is CASSVPPPRDPGGLSNQPQHF. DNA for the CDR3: TGTGCCAGCAGCGTCCCACCCCCCCGGGACCCAGGAGGGCTTAGCAATCAGCCCCAGCATTTT.

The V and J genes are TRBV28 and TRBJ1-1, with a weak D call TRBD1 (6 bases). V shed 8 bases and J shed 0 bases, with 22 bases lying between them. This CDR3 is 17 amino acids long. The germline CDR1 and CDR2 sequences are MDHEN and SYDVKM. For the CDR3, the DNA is TGTGCCAGCTATATCCCTCGGGGCGACAGGTTGAACACTGAAGCTTTCTTT. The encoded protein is CASYIPRGDRLNTEAFF.

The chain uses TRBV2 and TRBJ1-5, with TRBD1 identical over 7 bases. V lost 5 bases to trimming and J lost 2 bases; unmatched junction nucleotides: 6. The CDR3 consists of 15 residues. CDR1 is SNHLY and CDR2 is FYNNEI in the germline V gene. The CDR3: CASSLDRVGNQPQHF. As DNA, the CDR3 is TGTGCCAGCAGTCTCGACAGGGTCGGCAATCAGCCCCAGCATTTT.

As DNA, the CDR3 is TGTGCTAGTGGTTCTGCAGGAATCAATTCACCCCTCCACTTT. Amino acids: CASGSAGINSPLHF. The genes are TRBV12-5 and TRBJ1-6, with unresolved D. The CDR3 contains 14 residues. Trimming removed 4 bases at V and 7 bases at J, with 11 bases between. The germline CDR1 and CDR2 sequences are LGHNT and FRNRAP.